This T cell receptor beta chain was captured by sequencing in a study of cytomegalovirus exposure and HLA in healthy donors. The germline V gene has CDR1 LNHNV and CDR2 YYDKDF (reference sequence). CDR3 size: 14 residues. The ends were cut back, 0 bases at V and 4 bases at J, with 7 bases in the middle. Vbeta (60) and Jbeta (13) primers were used in the PCR. Profiling relied on immunoSEQ multiplex PCR, and the TCRdb table lists in-frame clones only, not all of them. The listing contains 100,000 to 150,000 clones. J is TRBJ1-5 and V is TRBV15; D is perhaps TRBD1 (5 bases). The source material was PBMCs. The origin of this receptor is a man aged 18 to 30 in good health and CMV-seronegative. The CDR3 is CATSREGGNQPQHF. The CDR3, as DNA: TGTGCCACCAGCAGAGAGGGGGGGAATCAGCCCCAGCATTTT.